This T cell receptor (beta chain) was recovered during a study of Ad26.COV2.S vaccination and SARS-CoV-2 variants. At the level of the study: Participants got Ad26.COV2.S intramuscularly, once or twice 56 days apart.

With regard to this clone: The target antigen is unknown.

V dropped 1 base and J dropped 3; count of bases not matched to a gene: 1. CDR1 LNHNV and CDR2 YYDKDF come from the germline V gene (reference sequence). The CDR3 runs 15 residues. Described treatment: some 19 received Ad26.COV2.S at low or high dose, single or two shots; roughly five received placebo; per-sample allocation not given. Samples analyzed were those drawn on day 63 after the first vaccine or placebo injection. An Ad26 vector that expressed Wuhan-strain SARS-CoV-2 spike constituted the vaccine. Study-level findings and limits: Across vaccine and placebo recipients, the breadth of non-spike TCRs was similar.

The assay was immunoSEQ multiplex PCR, and TCRdb's table has in-frame clones only and misses some. The sample contains 440,000 or so clones, roughly 88% of which appear only once. The receptor was isolated from a person between 18 and 65 years old who received the Ad26.COV2.S COVID-19 vaccine or a placebo. The chain combines TRBV15 with TRBJ2-3; the match to TRBD2 covers 10 bases. This sample comprised peripheral blood, obtained in a trial of Ad26.COV2.S vaccine versus placebo. DNA for the CDR3: TGTGCCACCAGCAGAGTGACTAGCGGGACAGATACGCAGTATTTT. As protein: CATSRVTSGTDTQYF. The full variable domain, in which reference TRBV15 and TRBJ2-3 provide the parts outside the CDR3, is DAMVIQNPRYQVTQFGKPVTLSCSQTLNHNVMYWYQQKSSQAPKLLFHYYDKDFNNEADTPDNFQSRRPNTSFCFLDIRSPGLGDTAMYLCATSRVTSGTDTQYFGPGTRLTVL.